The table lists the clone carrying this T cell receptor beta chain with many counts. The antigen remains unidentified. V shed 6 bases, J shed 3 bases, and the junction held 3 bases outside the gene matches. Germline assignment: CDR1 SGHRS and CDR2 YFSETQ. There are 14 residues in the CDR3. The record originates from a study of neurological immune-mediated disorders. 5'RACE with 10-nucleotide random UMIs generated the cDNA. Each CDR3 protein is one row after TCRdb ran MiXCR on the 5' RACE reads. The sample holds roughly 32,000 distinct CDR3 sequences, approximately 12% seen once. Study outcomes and limitations: Multiple sclerosis was found to have the least TCR clonal expansion, below healthy controls, and HTLV-1-associated myelopathy the most. TCR-beta repertoires seemed private in all groups, with no expanded CDR3 amino acid sequences shared.

The time point is: technical triplicate 2. Sorted libraries were derived from about 1 million CD4+ or CD8+ T cells. Material: CD4+ T cells from blood. V is TRBV5-1 and J is TRBJ2-5; 12 nucleotides match TRBD2. This TCR was recovered from a female donor with HTLV-1-associated myelopathy (HAM/TSP). The CDR3 spells CASKWTSGEETQYF. The CDR3 DNA reads TGCGCCAGCAAGTGGACTAGCGGGGAAGAGACCCAGTACTTC.